The sequence of this T cell receptor (beta chain) was determined in a study of shared clonotypes between healthy human individuals. The CDR3 has 16 amino acids. With V trimmed by 4 bases and J by 5 bases, 6 bases remained unmatched. Germline values: CDR1 SGHNT, CDR2 YYREEE (reference sequence). Here immunoSEQ multiplex PCR was the method, and the copy in TCRdb shows in-frame clones only, minus some. The top ten hold around 1.8% of the sample, which has 650,000 to 750,000 clones, about 78% seen once. Sequenced material: memory CD4+ T cells sorted from blood. Specified subset: CD45RA-negative fraction. The source of this sequence is a woman aged 30 to 39 in good health. V is TRBV5-4 and J is TRBJ2-5, with 15 bases matching TRBD2. CDR3 loop: CASSPRTSGRAETQYF. Here the CDR3 DNA reads TGTGCCAGCAGCCCAAGGACTAGCGGGAGGGCTGAGACCCAGTACTTC.